The clone carrying this T cell receptor (beta chain) was counted once. This entry belongs to a study of control samples from healthy donors and cancer patients. The ends lost 1 base at V and 6 bases at J; junction bases unmatched: 3. Per the germline V gene, CDR1 is LGHDT and CDR2 is YNNKEL (reference sequence). The CDR3 runs to 14 residues. Generated by immunoSEQ multiplex PCR, the TCRdb table keeps only in-frame clones and is missing some. Among around 51,000 clones listed, approximately 80% were seen once. The sample consisted of blood. The chain recombines TRBV3-1 (or the pseudogene TRBV3-2) with TRBJ2-1; 7 bases map to TRBD2. This TCR derives from a man aged 65-85 years in good health. The CDR3 loop reads CASSQGQRGNEQFF. The CDR3 DNA follows: TGTGCCAGCAGCCAAGGACAGCGGGGCAATGAGCAGTTCTTC.